This T cell receptor (beta chain) was captured in a study of early T cells in non-severe SARS-CoV-2 infection. Germline-derived CDR1 and CDR2 are MNHEY and SMNVEV (reference sequence). V dropped 4 bases and J dropped 6; count of bases not matched to a gene: 12. The CDR3 is 15 residues long. Each cDNA molecule carried a unique molecular identifier. A single record per CDR3 protein comes from TCRdb applying MiXCR to the 5' RACE reads. The table has just under 65,000 distinct CDR3 sequences, approximately 8.8% seen once. This clonotype was found many times. Sequencing was performed on whole blood, taken at baseline. This TCR derives from an adult who was a healthcare worker with PCR-confirmed SARS-CoV-2 infection or an uninfected control (not recorded which). This chain connects TRBV27 to TRBJ2-7; TRBD2 matches 7 bases. The CDR3 is CASSSLGLTLREQYF. The CDR3 coding sequence is TGTGCCAGCAGTTCGCTGGGACTAACCCTTCGCGAGCAGTACTTC.